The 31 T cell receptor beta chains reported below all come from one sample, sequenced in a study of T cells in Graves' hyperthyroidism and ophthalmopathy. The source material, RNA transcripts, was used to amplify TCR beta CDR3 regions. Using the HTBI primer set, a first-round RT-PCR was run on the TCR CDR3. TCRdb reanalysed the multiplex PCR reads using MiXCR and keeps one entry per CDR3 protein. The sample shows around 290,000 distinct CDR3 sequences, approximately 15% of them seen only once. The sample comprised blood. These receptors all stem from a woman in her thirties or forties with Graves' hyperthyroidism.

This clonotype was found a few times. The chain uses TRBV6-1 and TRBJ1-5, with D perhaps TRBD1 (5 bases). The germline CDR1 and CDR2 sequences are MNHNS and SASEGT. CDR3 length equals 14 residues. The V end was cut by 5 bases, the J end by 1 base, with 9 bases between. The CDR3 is CASSPRQSNQPQHF. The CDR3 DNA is TGTGCCAGCAGTCCCAGACAGAGCAATCAGCCCCAGCATTTT.

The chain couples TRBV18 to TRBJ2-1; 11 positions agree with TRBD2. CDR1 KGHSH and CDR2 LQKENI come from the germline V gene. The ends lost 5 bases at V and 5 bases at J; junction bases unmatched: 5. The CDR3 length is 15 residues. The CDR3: CASSRVLAGDNEQFF. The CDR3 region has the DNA TGTGCCAGCTCAAGGGTACTAGCGGGGGACAATGAGCAGTTCTTC.

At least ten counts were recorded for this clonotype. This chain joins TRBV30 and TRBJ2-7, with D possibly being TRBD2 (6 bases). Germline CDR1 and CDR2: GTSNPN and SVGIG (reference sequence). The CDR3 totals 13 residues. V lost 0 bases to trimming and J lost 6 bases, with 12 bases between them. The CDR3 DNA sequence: TGTGCCTGGAGTGTACGGACTACTGGCGAGCAGTACTTC. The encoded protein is CAWSVRTTGEQYF.

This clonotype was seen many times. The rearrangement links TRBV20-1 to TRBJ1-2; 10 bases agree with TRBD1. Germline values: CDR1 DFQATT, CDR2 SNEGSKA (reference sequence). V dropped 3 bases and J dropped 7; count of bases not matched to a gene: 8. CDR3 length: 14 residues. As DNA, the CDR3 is TGCAGTGCTAGGGGACAGGGGTCTCTTGGTGGCTACACCTTC. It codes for CSARGQGSLGGYTF.

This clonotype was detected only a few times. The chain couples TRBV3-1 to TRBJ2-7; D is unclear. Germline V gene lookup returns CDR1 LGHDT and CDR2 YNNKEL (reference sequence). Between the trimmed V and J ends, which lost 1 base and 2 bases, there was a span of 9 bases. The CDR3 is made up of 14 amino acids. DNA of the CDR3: TGTGCCAGCAGCCAAGGACGGTCAACCTACGAGCAGTACTTC. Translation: CASSQGRSTYEQYF.

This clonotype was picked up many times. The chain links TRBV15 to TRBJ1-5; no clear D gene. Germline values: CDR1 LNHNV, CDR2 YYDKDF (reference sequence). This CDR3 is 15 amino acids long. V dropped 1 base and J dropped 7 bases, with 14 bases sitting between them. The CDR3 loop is CATSRGDLGYQPQHF. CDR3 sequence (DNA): TGTGCCACCAGCAGAGGCGACTTGGGTTACCAGCCCCAGCATTTT.

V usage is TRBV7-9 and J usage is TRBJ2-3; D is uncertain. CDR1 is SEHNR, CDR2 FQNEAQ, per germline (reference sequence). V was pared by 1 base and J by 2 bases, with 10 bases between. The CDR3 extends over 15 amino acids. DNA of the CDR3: TGTGCCAGCAGCTTAGTCCAGAGACACACAGATACGCAGTATTTT. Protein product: CASSLVQRHTDTQYF.

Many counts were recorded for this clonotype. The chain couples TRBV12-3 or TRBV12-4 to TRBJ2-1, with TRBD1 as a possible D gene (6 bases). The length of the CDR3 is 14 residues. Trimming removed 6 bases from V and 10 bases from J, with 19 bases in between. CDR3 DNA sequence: TGTGCCAGCAGGCCGCCCCAGGAAACAGGGGAGCAGTTCTTC. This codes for CASRPPQETGEQFF.

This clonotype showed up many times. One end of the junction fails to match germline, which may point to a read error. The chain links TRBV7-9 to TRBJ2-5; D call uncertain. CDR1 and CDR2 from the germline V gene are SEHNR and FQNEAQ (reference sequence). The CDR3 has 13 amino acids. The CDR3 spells CASSLSWPEAQYF. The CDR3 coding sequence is TGTGCCAGCAGCTTAAGTTGGCCAGAGGCCCAGTACTTC.

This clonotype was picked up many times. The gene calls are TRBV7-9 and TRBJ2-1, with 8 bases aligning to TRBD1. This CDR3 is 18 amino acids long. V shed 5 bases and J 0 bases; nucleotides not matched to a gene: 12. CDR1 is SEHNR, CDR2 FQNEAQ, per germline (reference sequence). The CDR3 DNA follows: TGTGCCAGCAGCCCACCCGGGACAGGACTTAGCTCCTACAATGAGCAGTTCTTC. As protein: CASSPPGTGLSSYNEQFF.

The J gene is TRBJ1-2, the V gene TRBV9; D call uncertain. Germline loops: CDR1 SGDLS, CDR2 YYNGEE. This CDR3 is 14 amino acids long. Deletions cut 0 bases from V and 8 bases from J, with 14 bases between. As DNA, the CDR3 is TGTGCCAGCAGCGTAGCTTCGGGGAGCGGCGGCTACACCTTC. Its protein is CASSVASGSGGYTF.

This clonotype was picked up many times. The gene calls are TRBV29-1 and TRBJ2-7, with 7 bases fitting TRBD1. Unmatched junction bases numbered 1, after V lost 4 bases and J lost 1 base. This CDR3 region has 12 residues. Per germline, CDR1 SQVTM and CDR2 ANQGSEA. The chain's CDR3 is CSVGGQSYEQYF. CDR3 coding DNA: TGCAGCGTTGGGGGACAGTCCTACGAGCAGTACTTC.

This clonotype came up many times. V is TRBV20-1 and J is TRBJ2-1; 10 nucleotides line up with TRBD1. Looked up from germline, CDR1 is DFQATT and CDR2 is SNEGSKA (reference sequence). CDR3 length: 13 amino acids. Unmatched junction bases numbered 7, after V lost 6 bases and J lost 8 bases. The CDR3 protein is CSAWTGGVDEQFF. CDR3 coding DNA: TGCAGTGCCTGGACAGGGGGGGTGGATGAGCAGTTCTTC.

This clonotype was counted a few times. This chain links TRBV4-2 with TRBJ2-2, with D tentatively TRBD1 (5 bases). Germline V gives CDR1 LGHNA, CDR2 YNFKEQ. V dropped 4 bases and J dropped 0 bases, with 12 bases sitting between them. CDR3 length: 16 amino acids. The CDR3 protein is CASSPTQVSNTGELFF. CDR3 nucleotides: TGTGCCAGCAGCCCCACACAGGTCTCGAACACCGGGGAGCTGTTTTTT.

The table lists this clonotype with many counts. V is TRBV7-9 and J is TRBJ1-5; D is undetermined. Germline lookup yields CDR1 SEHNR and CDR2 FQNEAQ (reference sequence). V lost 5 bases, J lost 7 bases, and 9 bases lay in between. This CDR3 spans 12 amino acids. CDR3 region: CASSASGQPQHF. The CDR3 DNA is TGTGCCAGCAGCGCTTCGGGGCAGCCCCAGCATTTT.

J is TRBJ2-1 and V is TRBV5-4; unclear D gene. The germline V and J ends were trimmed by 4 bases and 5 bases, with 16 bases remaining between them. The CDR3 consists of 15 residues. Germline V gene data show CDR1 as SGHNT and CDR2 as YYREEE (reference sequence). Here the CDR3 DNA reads TGTGCCAGCAGCAGTCGGACCTCGGACCACAATGAGCAGTTCTTC. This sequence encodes CASSSRTSDHNEQFF.

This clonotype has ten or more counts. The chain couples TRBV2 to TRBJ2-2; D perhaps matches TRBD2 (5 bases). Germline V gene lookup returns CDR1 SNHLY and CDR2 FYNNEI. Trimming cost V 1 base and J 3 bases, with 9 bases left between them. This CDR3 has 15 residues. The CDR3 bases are TGTGCCAGCAGTGAAGTCAGCGGACACACCGGGGAGCTGTTTTTT. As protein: CASSEVSGHTGELFF. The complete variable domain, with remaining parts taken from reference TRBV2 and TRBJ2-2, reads EPEVTQTPSHQVTQMGQEVILRCVPISNHLYFYWYRQILGQKVEFLVSFYNNEISEKSEIFDDQFSVERPDGSNFTLKIRSTKLEDSAMYFCASSEVSGHTGELFFGEGSRLTVL.

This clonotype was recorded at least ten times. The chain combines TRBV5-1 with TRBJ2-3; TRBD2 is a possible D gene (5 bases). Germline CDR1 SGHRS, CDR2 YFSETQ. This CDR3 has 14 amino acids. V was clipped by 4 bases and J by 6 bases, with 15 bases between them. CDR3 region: CASSKDSPRDTQYF. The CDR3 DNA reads TGCGCCAGCAGCAAGGACTCCCCTAGGGATACGCAGTATTTT.

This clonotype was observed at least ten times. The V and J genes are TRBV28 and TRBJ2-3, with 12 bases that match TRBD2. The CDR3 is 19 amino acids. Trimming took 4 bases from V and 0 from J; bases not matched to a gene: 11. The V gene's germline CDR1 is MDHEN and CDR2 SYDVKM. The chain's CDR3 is CASSWLAGGRGSSTDTQYF. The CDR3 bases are TGTGCCAGCAGTTGGCTAGCGGGAGGGAGGGGCTCGAGCACAGATACGCAGTATTTT.

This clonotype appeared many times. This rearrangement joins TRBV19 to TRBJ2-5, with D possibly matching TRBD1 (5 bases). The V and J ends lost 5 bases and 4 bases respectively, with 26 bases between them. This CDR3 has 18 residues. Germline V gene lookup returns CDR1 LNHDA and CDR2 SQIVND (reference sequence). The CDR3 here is CASSPRGSGQKVGETQYF. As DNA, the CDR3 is TGTGCCAGTAGTCCCCGAGGTTCAGGGCAGAAGGTTGGAGAGACCCAGTACTTC.

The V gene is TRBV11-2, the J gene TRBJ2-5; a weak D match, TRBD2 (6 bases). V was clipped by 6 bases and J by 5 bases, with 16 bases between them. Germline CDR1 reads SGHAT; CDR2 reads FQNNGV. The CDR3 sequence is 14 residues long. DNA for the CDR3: TGTGCCAGCAGTTCCCGGGACTCCCTTGAGACCCAGTACTTC. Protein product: CASSSRDSLETQYF.

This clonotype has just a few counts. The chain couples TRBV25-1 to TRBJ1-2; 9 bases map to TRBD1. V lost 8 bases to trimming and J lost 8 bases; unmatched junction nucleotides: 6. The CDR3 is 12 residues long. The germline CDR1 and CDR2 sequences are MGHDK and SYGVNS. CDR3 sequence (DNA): TGTGCCAGCTGGACAGGGGCGGGGGGCTACACCTTC. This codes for CASWTGAGGYTF.

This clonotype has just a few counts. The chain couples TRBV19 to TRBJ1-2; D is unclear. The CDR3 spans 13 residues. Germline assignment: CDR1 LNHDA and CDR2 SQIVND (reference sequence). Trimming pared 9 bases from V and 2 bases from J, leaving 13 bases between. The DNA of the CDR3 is TGTGCCAGCACTCGACAAGGGAACTATGGCTACACCTTC. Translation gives CASTRQGNYGYTF.

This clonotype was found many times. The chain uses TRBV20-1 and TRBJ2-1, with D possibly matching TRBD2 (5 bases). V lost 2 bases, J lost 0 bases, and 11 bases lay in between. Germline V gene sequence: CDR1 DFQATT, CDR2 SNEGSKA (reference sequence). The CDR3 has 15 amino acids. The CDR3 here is CSARSSRSSYNEQFF. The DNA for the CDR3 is TGCAGTGCTAGATCTAGCAGGAGCTCCTACAATGAGCAGTTCTTC.

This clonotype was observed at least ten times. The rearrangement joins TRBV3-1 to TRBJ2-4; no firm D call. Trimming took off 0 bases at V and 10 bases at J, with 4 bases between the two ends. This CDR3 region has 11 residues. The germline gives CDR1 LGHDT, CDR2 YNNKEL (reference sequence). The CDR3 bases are TGTGCCAGCAGCCAAGAGAGGATTCAGTACTTC. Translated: CASSQERIQYF.

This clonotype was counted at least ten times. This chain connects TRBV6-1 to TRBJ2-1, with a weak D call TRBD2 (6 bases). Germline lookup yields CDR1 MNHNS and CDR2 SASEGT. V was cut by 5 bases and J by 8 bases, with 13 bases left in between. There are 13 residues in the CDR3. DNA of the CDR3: TGTGCCAGCAGTTCCCCAGGGAGGCATGAGCAGTTCTTC. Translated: CASSSPGRHEQFF.

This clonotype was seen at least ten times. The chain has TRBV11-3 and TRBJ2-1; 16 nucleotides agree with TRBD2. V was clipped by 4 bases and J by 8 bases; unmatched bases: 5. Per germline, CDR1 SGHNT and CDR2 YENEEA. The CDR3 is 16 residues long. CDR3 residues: CASSSGLAGGGDEQFF. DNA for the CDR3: TGTGCCAGCAGCTCGGGACTAGCGGGAGGGGGGGATGAGCAGTTCTTC.

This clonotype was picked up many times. The CDR3 bases are TGTGCCAGCAGCTTGGGCCAGATAGGTGAAAAACTGTTTTTT. Protein sequence: CASSLGQIGEKLFF. This sequence joins TRBV5-6 and TRBJ1-4, with D unresolved. Germline-derived CDR1 and CDR2 are SGHDT and YYEEEE. The CDR3 has 14 residues. V shed 0 bases and J shed 7 bases, with 10 bases lying between them.

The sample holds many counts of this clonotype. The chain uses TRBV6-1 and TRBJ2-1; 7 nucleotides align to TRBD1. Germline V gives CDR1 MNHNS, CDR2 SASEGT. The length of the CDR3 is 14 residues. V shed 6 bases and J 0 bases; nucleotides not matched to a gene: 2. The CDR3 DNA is TGTGCCAGCAGACGGGACAGCTCCTACAATGAGCAGTTCTTC. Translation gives CASRRDSSYNEQFF.

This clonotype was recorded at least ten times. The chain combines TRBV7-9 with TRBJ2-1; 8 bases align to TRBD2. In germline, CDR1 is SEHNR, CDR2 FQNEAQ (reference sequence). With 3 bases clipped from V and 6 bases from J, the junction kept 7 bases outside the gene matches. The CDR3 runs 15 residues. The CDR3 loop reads CASSFVRGRSNEQFF. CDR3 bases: TGTGCCAGCAGCTTCGTCCGCGGGAGGTCCAATGAGCAGTTCTTC.

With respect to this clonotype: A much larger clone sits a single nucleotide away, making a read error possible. Here the CDR3 DNA reads TGTGCCAGCAGTGTTATCCCGGGCAGCGATCAGCCCCAGCATTTT. It yields the protein CASSVIPGSDQPQHF. V gene TRBV6-1 combines with J gene TRBJ1-5; D gene unclear. Germline-derived CDR1 and CDR2 are MNHNS and SASEGT. V was cut by 4 bases and J by 5 bases, with 15 bases left in between. The CDR3 consists of 15 residues.